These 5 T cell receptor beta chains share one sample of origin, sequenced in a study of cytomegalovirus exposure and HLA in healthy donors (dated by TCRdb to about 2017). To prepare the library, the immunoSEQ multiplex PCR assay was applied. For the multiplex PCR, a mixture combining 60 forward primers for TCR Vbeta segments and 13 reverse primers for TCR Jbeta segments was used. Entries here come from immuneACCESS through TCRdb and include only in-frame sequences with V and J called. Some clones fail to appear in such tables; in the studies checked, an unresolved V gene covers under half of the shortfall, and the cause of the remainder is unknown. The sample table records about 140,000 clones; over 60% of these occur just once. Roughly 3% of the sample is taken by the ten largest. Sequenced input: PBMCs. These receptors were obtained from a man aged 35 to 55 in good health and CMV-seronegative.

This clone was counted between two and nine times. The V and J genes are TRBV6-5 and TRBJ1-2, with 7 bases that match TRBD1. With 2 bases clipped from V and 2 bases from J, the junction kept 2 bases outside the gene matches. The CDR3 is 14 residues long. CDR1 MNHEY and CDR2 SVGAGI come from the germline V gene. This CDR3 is CASSYPGQNYGYTF. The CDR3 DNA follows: TGTGCCAGCAGTTACCCGGGACAGAACTATGGCTACACCTTC.

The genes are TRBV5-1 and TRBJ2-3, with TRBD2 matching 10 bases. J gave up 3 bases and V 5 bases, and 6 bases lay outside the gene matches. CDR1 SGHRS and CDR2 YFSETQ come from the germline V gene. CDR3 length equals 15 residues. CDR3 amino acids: CASSHRTSGTDTQYF. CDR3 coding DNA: TGCGCCAGCAGTCATCGGACTAGCGGTACAGATACGCAGTATTTT.

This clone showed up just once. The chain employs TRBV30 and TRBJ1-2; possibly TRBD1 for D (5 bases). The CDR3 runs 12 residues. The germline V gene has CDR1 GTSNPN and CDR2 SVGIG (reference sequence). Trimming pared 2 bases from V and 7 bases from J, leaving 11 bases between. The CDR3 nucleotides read TGTGCCTGGAGTTCAGGGATTCCTGGCTACACCTTC. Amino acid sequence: CAWSSGIPGYTF.

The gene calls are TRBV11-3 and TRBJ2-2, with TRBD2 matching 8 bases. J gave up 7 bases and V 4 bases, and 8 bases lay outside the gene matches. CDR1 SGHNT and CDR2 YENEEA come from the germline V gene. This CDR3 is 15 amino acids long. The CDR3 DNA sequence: TGTGCCAGCAGCTCCTTCGGCGGGGGGAGCGGGGAGCTGTTTTTT. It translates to CASSSFGGGSGELFF.

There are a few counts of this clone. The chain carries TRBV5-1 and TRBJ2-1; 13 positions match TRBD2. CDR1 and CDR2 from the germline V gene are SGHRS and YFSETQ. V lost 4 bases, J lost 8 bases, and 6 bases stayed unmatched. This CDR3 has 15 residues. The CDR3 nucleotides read TGCGCCAGCAGCCTGGGGACTAGCGGGGCCCATGAGCAGTTCTTC. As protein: CASSLGTSGAHEQFF.